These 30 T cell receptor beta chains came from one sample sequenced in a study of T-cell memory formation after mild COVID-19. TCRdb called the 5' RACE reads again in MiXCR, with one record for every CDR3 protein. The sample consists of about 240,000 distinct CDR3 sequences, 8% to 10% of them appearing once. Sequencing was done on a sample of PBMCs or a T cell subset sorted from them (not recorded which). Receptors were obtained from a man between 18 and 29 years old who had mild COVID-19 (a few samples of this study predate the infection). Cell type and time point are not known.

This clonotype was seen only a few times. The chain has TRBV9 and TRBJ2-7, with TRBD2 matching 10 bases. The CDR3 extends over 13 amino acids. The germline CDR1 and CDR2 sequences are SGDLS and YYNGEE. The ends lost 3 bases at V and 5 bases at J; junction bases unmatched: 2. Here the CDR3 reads CASSEGTSDEQYV. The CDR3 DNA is TGTGCCAGCAGCGAAGGGACTAGCGACGAGCAGTACGTC.

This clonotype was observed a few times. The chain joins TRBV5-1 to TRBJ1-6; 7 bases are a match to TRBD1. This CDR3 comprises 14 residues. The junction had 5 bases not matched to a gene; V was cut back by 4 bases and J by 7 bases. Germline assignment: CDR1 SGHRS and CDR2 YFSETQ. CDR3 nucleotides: TGCGCCAGCAGCCCGGGACAGATCAATTCACCCCTCCACTTT. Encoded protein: CASSPGQINSPLHF.

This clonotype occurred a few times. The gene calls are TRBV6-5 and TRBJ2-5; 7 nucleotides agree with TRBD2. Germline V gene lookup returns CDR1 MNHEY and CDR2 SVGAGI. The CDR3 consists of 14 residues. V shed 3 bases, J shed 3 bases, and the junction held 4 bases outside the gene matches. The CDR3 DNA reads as TGTGCCAGCAGTTATGGGGGGGATAAAGAGACCCAGTACTTC. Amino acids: CASSYGGDKETQYF.

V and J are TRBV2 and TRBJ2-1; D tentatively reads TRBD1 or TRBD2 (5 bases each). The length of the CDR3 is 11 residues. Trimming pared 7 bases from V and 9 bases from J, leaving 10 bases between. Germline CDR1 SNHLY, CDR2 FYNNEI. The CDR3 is CASTYGTEQFF. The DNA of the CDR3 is TGTGCCAGCACCTATGGGACTGAGCAGTTCTTC. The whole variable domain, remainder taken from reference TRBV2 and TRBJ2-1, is EPEVTQTPSHQVTQMGQEVILRCVPISNHLYFYWYRQILGQKVEFLVSFYNNEISEKSEIFDDQFSVERPDGSNFTLKIRSTKLEDSAMYFCASTYGTEQFFGPGTRLTVL.

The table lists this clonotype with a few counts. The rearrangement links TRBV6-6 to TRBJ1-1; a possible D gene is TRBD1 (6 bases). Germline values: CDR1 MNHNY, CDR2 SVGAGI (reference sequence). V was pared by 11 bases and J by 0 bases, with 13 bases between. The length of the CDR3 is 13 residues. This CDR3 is CAVFRGMNTEAFF. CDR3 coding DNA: TGTGCCGTGTTCAGGGGCATGAACACTGAAGCTTTCTTT.

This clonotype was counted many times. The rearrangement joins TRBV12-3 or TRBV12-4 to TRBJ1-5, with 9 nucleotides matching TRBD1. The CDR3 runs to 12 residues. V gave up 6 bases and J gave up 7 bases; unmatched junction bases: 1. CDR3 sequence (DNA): TGTGCCAGCAGGACAGGGGGACAGCCCCAGCATTTT. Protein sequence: CASRTGGQPQHF.

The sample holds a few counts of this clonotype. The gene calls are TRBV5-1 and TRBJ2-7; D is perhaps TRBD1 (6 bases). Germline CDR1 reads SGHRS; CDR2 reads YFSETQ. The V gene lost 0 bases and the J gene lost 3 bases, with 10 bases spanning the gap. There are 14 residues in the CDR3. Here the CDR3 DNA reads TGCGCCAGCAGCTTGGCACGGACAGTCTACGAGCAGTACTTC. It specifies CASSLARTVYEQYF.

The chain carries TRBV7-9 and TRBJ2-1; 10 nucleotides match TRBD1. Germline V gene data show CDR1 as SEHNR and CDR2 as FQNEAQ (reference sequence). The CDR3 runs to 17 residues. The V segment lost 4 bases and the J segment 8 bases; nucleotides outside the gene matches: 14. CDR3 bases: TGTGCCAGCAGCTCCCCTGGAGGACAGGGGGTTGGCCATGAGCAGTTCTTC. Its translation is CASSSPGGQGVGHEQFF.

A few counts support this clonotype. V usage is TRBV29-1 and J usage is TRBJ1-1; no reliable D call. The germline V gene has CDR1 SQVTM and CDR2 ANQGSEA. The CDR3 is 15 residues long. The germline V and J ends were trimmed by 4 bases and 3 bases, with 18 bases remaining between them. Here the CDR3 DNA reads TGCAGCGTTGCTGCGCAGCCACGCGGGTACACTGAAGCTTTCTTT. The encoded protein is CSVAAQPRGYTEAFF.

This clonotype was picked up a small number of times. CDR3 coding DNA: TGCGCCAGCAGCGTTGGACAGAGCTCCTACAATGAGCAGTTCTTC. Translating it yields CASSVGQSSYNEQFF. The chain combines TRBV4-3 with TRBJ2-1; possibly TRBD1 for D (6 bases). This CDR3 region has 15 residues. V lost 5 bases and J 0 bases, leaving 11 bases between the germline ends. The V gene's germline CDR1 is LGHNA and CDR2 YSLEER.

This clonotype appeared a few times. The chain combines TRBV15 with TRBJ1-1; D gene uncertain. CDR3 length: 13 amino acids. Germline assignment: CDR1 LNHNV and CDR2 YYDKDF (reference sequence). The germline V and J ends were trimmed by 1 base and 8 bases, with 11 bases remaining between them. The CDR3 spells CATSRVGTSEAFF. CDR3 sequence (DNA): TGTGCCACCAGCAGAGTCGGTACTTCCGAAGCTTTCTTT.

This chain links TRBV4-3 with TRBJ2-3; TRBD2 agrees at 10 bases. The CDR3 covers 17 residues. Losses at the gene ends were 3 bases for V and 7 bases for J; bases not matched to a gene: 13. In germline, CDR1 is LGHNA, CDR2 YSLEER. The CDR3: CASSQDFSGGPYYTQYF. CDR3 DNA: TGCGCCAGCAGCCAGGATTTTAGCGGGGGGCCGTACTATACGCAGTATTTT.

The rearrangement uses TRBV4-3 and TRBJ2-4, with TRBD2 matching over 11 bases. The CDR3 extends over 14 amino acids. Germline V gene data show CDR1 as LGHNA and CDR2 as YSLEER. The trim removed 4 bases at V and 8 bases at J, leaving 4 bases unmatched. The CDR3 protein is CASSPTSGGHIQYF. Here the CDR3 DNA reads TGCGCCAGCAGCCCTACTAGCGGGGGTCACATTCAGTACTTC.

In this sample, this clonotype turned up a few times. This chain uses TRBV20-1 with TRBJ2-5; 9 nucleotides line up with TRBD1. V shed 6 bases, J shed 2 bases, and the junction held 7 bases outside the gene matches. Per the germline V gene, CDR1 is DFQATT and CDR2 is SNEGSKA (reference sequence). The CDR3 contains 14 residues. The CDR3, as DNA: TGCAGTGCAACGGGACAGGGTATTCAAGAGACCCAGTACTTC. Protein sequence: CSATGQGIQETQYF.

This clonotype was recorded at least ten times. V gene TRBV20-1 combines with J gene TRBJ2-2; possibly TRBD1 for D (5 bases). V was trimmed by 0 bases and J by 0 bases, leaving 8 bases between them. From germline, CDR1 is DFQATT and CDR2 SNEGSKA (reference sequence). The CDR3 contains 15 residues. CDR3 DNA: TGCAGTGCTAGAGACAGGGTTACGAACACCGGGGAGCTGTTTTTT. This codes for CSARDRVTNTGELFF.

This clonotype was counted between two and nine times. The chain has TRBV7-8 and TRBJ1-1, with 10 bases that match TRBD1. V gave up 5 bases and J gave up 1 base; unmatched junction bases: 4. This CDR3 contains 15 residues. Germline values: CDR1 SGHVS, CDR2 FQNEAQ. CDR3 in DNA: TGTGCCAGCAGCACGAGGGACAGGGGGAACACTGAAGCTTTCTTT. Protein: CASSTRDRGNTEAFF.

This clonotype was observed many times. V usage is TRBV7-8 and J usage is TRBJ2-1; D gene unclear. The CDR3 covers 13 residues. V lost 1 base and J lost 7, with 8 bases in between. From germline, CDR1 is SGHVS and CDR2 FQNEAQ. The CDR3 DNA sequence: TGTGCCAGCAGCTTAGATTCGTTTAATGAGCAGTTCTTC. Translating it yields CASSLDSFNEQFF. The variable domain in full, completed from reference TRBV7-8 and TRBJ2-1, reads GAGVSQSPRYKVAKRGQDVALRCDPISGHVSLFWYQQALGQGPEFLTYFQNEAQLDKSGLPSDRFFAERPEGSVSTLKIQRTQQEDSAVYLCASSLDSFNEQFFGPGTRLTVL.

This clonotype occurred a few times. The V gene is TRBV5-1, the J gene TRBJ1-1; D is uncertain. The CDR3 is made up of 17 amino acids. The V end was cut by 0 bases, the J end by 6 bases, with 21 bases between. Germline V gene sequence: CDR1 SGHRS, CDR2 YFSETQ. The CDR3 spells CASSLDLGRVGSAEAFF. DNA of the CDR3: TGCGCCAGCAGCTTGGATTTGGGTCGTGTAGGGAGCGCTGAAGCTTTCTTT.

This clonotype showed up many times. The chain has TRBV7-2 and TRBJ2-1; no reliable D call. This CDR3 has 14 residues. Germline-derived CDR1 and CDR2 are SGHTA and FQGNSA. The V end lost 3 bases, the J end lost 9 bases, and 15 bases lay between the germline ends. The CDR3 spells CASSFRTRQSEQFF. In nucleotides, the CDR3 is TGTGCCAGCAGCTTCCGTACTCGGCAAAGTGAGCAGTTCTTC.

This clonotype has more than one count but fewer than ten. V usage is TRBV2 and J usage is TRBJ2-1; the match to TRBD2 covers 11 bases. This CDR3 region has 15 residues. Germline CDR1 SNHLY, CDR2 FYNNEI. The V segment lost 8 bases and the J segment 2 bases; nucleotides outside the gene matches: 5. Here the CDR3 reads CASLAGGQAYNEQFF. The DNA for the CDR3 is TGTGCCAGCTTAGCGGGGGGGCAAGCCTACAATGAGCAGTTCTTC.

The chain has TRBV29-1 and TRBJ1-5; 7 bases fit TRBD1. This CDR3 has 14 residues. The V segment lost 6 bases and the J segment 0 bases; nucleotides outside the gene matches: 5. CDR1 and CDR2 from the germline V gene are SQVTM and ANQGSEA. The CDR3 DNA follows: TGCAGCGTACGGACAGGAGATAGCAATCAGCCCCAGCATTTT. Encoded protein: CSVRTGDSNQPQHF.

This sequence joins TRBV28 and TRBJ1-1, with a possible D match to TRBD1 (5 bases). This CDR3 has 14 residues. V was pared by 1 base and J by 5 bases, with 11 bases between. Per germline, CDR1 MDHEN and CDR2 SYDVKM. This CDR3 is CASSLFQGRTEAFF. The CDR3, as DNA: TGTGCCAGCAGTTTATTCCAGGGAAGAACTGAAGCTTTCTTT.

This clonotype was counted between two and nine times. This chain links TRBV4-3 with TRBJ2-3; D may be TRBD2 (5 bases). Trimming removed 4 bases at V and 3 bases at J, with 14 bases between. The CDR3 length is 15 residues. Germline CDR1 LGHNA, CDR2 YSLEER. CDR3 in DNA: TGCGCCAGCAGCCCACACCGGGGTAGAACAGATACGCAGTATTTT. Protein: CASSPHRGRTDTQYF.

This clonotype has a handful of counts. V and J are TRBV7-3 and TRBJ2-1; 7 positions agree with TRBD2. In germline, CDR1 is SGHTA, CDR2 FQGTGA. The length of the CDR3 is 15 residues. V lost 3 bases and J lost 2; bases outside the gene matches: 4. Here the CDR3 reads CASSLASGTYNEQFF. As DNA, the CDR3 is TGTGCCAGCAGCTTGGCTAGCGGTACCTACAATGAGCAGTTCTTC.

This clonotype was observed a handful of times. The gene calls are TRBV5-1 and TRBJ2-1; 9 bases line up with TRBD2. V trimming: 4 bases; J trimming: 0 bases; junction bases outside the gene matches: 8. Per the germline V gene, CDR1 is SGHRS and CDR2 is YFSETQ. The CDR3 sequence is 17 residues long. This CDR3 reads CASSHGLAGTSYNEQFF. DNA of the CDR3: TGCGCCAGCAGCCACGGGCTAGCGGGGACCTCCTACAATGAGCAGTTCTTC. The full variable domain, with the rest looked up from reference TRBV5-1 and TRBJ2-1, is KAGVTQTPRYLIKTRGQQVTLSCSPISGHRSVSWYQQTPGQGLQFLFEYFSETQRNKGNFPGRFSGRQFSNSRSEMNVSTLELGDSALYLCASSHGLAGTSYNEQFFGPGTRLTVL.

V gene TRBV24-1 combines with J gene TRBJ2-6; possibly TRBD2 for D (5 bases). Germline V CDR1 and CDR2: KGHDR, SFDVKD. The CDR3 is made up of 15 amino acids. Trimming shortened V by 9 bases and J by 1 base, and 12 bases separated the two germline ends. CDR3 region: CATAGAVSGANVLTF. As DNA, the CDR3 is TGTGCCACCGCGGGCGCGGTGTCTGGGGCCAACGTCCTGACTTTC.

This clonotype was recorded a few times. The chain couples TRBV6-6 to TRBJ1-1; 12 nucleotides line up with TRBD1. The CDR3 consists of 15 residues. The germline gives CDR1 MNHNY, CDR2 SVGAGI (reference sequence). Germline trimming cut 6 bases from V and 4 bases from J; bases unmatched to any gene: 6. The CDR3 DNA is TGTGCCAGCAGCCGGGACAGGGGGCTCGGCACTGAAGCTTTCTTT. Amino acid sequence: CASSRDRGLGTEAFF.

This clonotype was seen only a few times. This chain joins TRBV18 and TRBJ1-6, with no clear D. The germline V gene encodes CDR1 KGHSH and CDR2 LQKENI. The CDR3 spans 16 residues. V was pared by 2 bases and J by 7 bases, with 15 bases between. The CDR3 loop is CASSPRQEGWNSPLHF. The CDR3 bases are TGTGCCAGCTCACCAAGGCAAGAAGGTTGGAATTCACCCCTCCACTTT.

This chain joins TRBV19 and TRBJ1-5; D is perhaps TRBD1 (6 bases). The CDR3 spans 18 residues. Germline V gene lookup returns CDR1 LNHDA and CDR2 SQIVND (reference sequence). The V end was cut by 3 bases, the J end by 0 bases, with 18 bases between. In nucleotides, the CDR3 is TGTGCCAGTAGTATCCGAAATTTCAGGGGAAATAGCAATCAGCCCCAGCATTTT. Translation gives CASSIRNFRGNSNQPQHF.

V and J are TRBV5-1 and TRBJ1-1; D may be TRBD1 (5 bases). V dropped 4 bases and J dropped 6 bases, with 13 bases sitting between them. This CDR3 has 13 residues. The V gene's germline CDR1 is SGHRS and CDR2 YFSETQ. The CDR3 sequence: CASSLGGTAEAFF. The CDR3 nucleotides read TGCGCCAGCAGCCTGGGGGGGACCGCTGAAGCTTTCTTT. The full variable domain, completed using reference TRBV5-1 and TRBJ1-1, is KAGVTQTPRYLIKTRGQQVTLSCSPISGHRSVSWYQQTPGQGLQFLFEYFSETQRNKGNFPGRFSGRQFSNSRSEMNVSTLELGDSALYLCASSLGGTAEAFFGQGTRLTVV.